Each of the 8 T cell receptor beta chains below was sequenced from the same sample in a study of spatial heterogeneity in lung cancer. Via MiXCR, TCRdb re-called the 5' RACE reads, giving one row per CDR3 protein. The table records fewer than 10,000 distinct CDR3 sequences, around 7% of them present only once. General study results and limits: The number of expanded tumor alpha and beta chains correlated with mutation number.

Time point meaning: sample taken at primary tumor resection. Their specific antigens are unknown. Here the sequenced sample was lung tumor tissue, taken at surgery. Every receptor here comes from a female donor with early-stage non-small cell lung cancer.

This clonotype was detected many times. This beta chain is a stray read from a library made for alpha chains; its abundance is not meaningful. The CDR3 is CASNGRSGFSYNEQFF. CDR3 in DNA: TGTGCCAGCAATGGGCGGTCGGGCTTTTCCTACAATGAGCAGTTCTTC. This rearrangement joins TRBV6-1 to TRBJ2-1; no clear D. The CDR3 loop spans 16 amino acids. From germline, CDR1 is MNHNS and CDR2 SASEGT. The germline V and J ends were trimmed by 7 bases and 1 base, with 17 bases remaining between them.

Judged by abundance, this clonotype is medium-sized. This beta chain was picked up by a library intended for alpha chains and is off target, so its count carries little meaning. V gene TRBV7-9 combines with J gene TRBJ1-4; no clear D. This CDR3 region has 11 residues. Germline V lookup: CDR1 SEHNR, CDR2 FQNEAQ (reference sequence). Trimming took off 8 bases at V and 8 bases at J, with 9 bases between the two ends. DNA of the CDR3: TGTGCCAGCGAGGCTCAGGAAAAACTGTTTTTT. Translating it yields CASEAQEKLFF.

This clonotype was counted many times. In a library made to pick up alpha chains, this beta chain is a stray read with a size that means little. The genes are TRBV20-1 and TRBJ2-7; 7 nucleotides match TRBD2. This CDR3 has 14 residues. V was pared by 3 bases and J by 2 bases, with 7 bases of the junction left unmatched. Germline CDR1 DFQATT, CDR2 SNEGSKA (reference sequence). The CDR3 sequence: CSASRLADPYEQYF. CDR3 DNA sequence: TGCAGTGCTAGCAGGCTAGCGGACCCCTACGAGCAGTACTTC.

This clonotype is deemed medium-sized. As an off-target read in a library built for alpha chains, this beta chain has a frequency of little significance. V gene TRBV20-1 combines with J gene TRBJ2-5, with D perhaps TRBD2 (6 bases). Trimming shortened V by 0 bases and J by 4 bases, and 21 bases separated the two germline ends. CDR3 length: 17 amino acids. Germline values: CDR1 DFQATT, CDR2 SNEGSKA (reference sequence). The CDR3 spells CSARETRSLESVETQYF. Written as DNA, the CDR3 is TGCAGTGCTAGAGAGACTAGATCCTTAGAGTCGGTAGAGACCCAGTACTTC.

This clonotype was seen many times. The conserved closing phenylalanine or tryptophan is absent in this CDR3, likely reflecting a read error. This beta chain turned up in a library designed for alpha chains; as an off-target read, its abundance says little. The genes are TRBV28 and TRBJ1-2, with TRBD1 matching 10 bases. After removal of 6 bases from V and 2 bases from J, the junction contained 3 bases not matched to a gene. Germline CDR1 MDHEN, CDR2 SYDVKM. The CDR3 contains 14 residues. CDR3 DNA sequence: TGTGCCAGCAGGACAGGGGGCAGGAACTATGGCTACACCCTC. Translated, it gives CASRTGGRNYGYTL.

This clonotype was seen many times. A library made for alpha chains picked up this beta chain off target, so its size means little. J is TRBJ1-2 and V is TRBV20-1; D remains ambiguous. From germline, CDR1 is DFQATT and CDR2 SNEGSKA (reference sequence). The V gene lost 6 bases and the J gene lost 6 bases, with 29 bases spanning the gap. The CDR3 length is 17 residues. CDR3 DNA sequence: TGCAGTGCCAAGCCATTTTCGGTGCCAGGCCCCCTGGATGGCTACACCTTC. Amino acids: CSAKPFSVPGPLDGYTF.

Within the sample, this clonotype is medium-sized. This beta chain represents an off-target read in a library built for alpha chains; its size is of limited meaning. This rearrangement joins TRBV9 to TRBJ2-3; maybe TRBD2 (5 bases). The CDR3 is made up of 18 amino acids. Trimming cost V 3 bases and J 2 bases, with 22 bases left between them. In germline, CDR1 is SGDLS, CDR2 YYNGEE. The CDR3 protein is CASSGVLGDGGSTDTQYF. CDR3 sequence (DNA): TGTGCCAGCAGCGGAGTACTGGGAGACGGCGGATCCACAGATACGCAGTATTTT.

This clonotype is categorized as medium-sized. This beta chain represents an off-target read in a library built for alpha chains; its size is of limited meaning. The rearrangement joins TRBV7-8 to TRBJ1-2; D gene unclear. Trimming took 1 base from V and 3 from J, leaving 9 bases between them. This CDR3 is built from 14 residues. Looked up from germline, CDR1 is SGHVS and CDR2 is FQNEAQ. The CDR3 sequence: CASSLGDWDYGYTF. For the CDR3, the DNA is TGTGCCAGCAGCTTAGGGGATTGGGACTATGGCTACACCTTC. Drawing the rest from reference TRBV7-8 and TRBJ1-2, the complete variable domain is GAGVSQSPRYKVAKRGQDVALRCDPISGHVSLFWYQQALGQGPEFLTYFQNEAQLDKSGLPSDRFFAERPEGSVSTLKIQRTQQEDSAVYLCASSLGDWDYGYTFGSGTRLTVV.